A selection of T cell receptor beta chains follows, all from one sample in a study of T cells expressing NK-cell markers. With the 5' RACE reads reprocessed, TCRdb shows one record per CDR3 protein and no DNA. The table lists fewer than 550,000 distinct CDR3 sequences. The material sequenced was blood T cells: a sorted CD56 or NKG2C T cell subset, CD4+ or CD8+ T cells, or bulk PBMC T cells (not recorded which). The receptors originated from a woman aged 50 to 60 in good health. The CDR3 runs from the conserved cysteine through the conserved F or W.

v_call,j_call,cdr3_aa
TRBV2,TRBJ2-2,CASNQGVTGELFF
TRBV5-1,TRBJ1-1,CASSLGTSGVAFF
TRBV7-9,TRBJ1-2,CASSLGGTFNYGYTF
TRBV9,TRBJ2-1,CASSIGTGGTSSYNEQFF
TRBV5-1,TRBJ1-1,CASSYLGTANTEAFF
TRBV11-2,TRBJ2-6,CASSLDGTGTSSGANVLTF
TRBV7-8,TRBJ2-7,CASSLGPSGAYEQYF
TRBV27,TRBJ1-4,CASRGFGKLFF
TRBV4-1,TRBJ2-1,CASSQDQDSSYNEQFF
TRBV7-2,TRBJ2-1,CASSLDDRLAGLSYNEQFF
TRBV28,TRBJ2-3,CASSFRGGYFSDTQYF
TRBV10-3,TRBJ2-2,CAAGQGVTGELFF
TRBV7-8,TRBJ2-1,CASSDGQGKFF
TRBV21-1,TRBJ2-3,CASRKPSTDTQYF
TRBV7-6,TRBJ1-2,CASSLEGAPANYGYTF
TRBV19,TRBJ2-1,CASSGDRGSYNEQFF
TRBV5-1,TRBJ2-1,CASSLVEEKNNEQFF
TRBV11-2,TRBJ2-5,CASSFWVGETQYF
TRBV5-1,TRBJ1-1,CASSLEPGTRTEAFF
TRBV20-1,TRBJ2-1,CSAIPNPYNEQFF
TRBV7-9,TRBJ2-2,CASRHRDRVSTGELFF
TRBV5-1,TRBJ2-3,CASRKGLDSDTQYF
TRBV12-3/TRBV12-4,TRBJ2-3,CASERTHTDTQYF
TRBV5-1,TRBJ2-5,CASSLYRGLETQYF